This T cell receptor (beta chain) was retrieved from a study of T cell changes during pregnancy in multiple sclerosis. Libraries were prepared by immunoSEQ multiplex PCR; TCRdb keeps only in-frame clonotypes and omits some of them. The table includes 100,000 or so clones, 90% detected once. CDR1 and CDR2 from the germline V gene are SGHRS and YFSETQ. Trimming removed 3 bases from V and 1 base from J; junction bases left unmatched: 8. The length of the CDR3 is 16 residues. The TCR was taken from a female donor in good health, enrolled as a control in a pregnancy study. This chain links TRBV5-1 with TRBJ1-1, with 8 bases matching TRBD1. The sample consisted of peripheral blood, taken in the second trimester of pregnancy. In nucleotides, the CDR3 is TGCGCCAGCAGCTACGGACAGGGCACCCGGAACACTGAAGCTTTCTTT. Translation gives CASSYGQGTRNTEAFF.